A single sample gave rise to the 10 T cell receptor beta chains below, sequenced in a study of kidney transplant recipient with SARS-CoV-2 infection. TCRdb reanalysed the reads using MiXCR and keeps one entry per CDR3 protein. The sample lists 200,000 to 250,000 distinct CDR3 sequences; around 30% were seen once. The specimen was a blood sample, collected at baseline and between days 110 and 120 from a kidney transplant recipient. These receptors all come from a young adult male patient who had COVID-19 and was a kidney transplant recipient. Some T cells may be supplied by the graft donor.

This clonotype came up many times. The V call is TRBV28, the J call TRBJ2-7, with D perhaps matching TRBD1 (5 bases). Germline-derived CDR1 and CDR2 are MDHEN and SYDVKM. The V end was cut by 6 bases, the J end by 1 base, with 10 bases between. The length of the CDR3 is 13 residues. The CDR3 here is CASRAGWSYEQYF. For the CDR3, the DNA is TGTGCCAGCAGGGCAGGGTGGTCCTACGAGCAGTACTTC.

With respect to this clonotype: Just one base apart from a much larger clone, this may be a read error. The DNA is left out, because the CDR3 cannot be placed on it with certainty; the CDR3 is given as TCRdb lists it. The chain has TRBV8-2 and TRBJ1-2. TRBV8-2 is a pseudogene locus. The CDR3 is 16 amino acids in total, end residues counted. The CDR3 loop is CGSKIIDSRKTYGCTF.

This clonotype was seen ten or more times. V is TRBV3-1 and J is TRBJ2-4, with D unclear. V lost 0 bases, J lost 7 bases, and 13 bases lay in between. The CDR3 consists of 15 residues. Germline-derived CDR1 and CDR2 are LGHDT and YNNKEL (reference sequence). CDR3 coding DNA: TGTGCCAGCAGCCAAGACGGTGCCCCCCTTAACATTCAGTACTTC. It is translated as CASSQDGAPLNIQYF.

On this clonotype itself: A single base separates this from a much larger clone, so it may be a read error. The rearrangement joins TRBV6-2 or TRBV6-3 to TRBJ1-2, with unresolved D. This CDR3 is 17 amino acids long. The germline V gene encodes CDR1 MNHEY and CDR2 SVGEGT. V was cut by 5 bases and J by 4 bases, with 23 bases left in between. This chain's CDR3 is CASSRCGCIGKTYGYTF. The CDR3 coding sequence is TGTGCCAGCAGTCGATGTGGCTGCATCGGAAAGACCTATGGCTACACCTTC.

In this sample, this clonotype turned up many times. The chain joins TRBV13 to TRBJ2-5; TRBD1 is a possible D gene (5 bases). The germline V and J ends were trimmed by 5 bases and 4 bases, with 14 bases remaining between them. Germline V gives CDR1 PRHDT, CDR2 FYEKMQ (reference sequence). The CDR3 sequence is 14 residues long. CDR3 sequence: CASSQGRRGETQYF. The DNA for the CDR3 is TGTGCCAGCAGCCAGGGTCGGCGAGGAGAGACCCAGTACTTC.

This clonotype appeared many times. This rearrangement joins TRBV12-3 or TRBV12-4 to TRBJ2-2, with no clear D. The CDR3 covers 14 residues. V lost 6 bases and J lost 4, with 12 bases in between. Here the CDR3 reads CASRALGVTGELFF. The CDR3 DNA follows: TGTGCCAGCAGGGCCCTAGGTGTCACCGGGGAGCTGTTTTTT.

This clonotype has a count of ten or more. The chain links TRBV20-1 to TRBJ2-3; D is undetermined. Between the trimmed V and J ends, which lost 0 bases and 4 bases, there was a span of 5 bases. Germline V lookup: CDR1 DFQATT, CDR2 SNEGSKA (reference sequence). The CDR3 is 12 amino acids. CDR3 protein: CSAREAADTQYF. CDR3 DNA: TGCAGTGCTAGAGAGGCAGCAGATACGCAGTATTTT.

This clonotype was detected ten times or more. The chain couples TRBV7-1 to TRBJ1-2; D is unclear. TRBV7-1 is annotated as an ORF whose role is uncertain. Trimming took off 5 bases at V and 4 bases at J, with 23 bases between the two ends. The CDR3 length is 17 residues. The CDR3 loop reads CASSGLTHEGKTYGYTF. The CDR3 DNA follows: TGTGCCAGCAGCGGACTTACTCACGAGGGAAAGACCTATGGCTACACCTTC.

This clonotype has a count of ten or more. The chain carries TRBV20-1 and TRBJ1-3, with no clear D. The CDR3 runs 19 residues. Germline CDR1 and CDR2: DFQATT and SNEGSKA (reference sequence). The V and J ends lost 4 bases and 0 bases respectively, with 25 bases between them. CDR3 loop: CSAKRPLPHKPYSGNTIYF. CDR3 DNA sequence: TGCAGTGCTAAGCGCCCCCTGCCCCACAAACCCTACTCTGGAAACACCATATATTTT.

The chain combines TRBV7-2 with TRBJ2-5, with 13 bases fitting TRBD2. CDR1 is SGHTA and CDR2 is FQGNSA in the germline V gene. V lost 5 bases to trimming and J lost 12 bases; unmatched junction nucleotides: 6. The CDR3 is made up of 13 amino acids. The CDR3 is CASSPGLAGAKYF. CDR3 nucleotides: TGTGCCAGCAGCCCCGGACTAGCGGGGGCTAAGTACTTC.